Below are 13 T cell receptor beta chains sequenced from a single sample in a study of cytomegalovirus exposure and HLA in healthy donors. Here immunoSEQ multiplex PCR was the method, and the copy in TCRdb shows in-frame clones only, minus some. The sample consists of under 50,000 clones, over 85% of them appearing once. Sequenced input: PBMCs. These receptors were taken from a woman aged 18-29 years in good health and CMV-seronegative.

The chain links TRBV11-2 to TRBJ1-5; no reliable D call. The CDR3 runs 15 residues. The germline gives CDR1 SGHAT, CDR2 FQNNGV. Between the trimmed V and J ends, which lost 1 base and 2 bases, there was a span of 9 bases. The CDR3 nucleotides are TGTGCCAGCAGCTTAGGGGTGGAGCGCAATCAGCCCCAGCATTTT. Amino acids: CASSLGVERNQPQHF.

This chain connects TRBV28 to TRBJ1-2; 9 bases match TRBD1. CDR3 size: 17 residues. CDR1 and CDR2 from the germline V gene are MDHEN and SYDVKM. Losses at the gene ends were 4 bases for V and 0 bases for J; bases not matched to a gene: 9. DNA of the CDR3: TGTGCCAGCAGTTCCCCGGGACAGGGACTGGCTAACTATGGCTACACCTTC. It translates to CASSSPGQGLANYGYTF.

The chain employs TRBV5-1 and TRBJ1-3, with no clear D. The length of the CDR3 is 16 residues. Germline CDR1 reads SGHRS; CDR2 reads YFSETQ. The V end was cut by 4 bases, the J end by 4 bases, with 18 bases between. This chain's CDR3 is CASSDPTTFWGNTIYF. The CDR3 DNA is TGCGCCAGCAGCGACCCGACAACCTTTTGGGGAAACACCATATATTTT.

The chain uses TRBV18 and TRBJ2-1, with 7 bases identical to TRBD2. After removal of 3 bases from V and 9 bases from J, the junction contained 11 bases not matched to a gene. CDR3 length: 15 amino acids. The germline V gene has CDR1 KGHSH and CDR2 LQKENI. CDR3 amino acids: CASSPLEGGFGEQFF. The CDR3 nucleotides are TGTGCCAGCTCACCCCTCGAGGGAGGGTTTGGTGAGCAGTTCTTC. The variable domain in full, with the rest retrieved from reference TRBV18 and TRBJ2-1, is NAGVMQNPRHLVRRRGQEARLRCSPMKGHSHVYWYRQLPEEGLKFMVYLQKENIIDESGMPKERFSAEFPKEGPSILRIQQVVRGDSAAYFCASSPLEGGFGEQFFGPGTRLTVL.

CDR3 region: CASSSSGESTDTQYF. The DNA of the CDR3 is TGTGCCAGCAGTTCTAGCGGGGAGAGCACAGATACGCAGTATTTT. The chain joins TRBV28 to TRBJ2-3; 9 nucleotides line up with TRBD2. The germline CDR1 and CDR2 sequences are MDHEN and SYDVKM. The CDR3 contains 15 residues. V trimming: 4 bases; J trimming: 0 bases; junction bases outside the gene matches: 2.

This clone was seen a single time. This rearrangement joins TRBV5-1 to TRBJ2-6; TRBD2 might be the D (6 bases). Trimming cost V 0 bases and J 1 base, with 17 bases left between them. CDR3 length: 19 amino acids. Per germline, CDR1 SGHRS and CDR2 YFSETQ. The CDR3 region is CASSLAGSGSSSGANVLTF. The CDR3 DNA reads TGCGCCAGCAGCTTGGCCGGGAGCGGAAGTTCTTCTGGGGCCAACGTCCTGACTTTC.

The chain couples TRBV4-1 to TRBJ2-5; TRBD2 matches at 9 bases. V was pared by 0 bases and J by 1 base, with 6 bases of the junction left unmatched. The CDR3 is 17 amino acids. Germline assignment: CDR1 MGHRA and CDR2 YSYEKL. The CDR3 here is CASSQEKSGGFQETQYF. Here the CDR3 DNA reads TGCGCCAGCAGCCAAGAGAAGAGCGGGGGGTTCCAAGAGACCCAGTACTTC.

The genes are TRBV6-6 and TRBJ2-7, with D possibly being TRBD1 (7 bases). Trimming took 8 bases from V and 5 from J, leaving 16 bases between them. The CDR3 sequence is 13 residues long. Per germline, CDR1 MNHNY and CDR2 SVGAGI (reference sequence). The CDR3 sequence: CASSRQGGDEQYF. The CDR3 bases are TGTGCCAGCTCGAGACAGGGCGGGGACGAGCAGTACTTC.

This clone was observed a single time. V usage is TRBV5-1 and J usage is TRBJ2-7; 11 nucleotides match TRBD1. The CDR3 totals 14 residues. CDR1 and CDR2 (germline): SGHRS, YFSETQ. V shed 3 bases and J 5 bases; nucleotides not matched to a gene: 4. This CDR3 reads CASSWGDRGDEQYF. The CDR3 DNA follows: TGCGCCAGCAGCTGGGGGGACAGGGGGGACGAGCAGTACTTC. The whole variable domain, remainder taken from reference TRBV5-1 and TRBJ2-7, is KAGVTQTPRYLIKTRGQQVTLSCSPISGHRSVSWYQQTPGQGLQFLFEYFSETQRNKGNFPGRFSGRQFSNSRSEMNVSTLELGDSALYLCASSWGDRGDEQYFGPGTRLTVT.

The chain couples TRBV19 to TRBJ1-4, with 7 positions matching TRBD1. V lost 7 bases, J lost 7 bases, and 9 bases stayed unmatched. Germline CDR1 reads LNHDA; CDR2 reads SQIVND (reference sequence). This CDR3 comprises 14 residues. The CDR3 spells CASTTTGISEKLFF. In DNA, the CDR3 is TGTGCCAGTACCACGACAGGGATCAGTGAAAAACTGTTTTTT.

The CDR3 sequence: CASSEVGGTNEKLFF. CDR3 in DNA: TGTGCCAGCAGTGAAGTGGGGGGAACTAATGAAAAACTGTTTTTT. This chain connects TRBV6-1 to TRBJ1-4; D might be TRBD1 (5 bases). The CDR3 is made up of 15 amino acids. Germline V CDR1 and CDR2: MNHNS, SASEGT. Trimming shortened V by 1 base and J by 1 base, and 7 bases separated the two germline ends.

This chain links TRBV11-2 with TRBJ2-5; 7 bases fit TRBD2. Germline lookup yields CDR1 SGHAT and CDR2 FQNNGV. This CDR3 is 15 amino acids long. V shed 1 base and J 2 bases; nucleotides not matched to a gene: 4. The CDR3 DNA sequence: TGTGCCAGCAGCTTAGTTTTGCGGGAGCAAGAGACCCAGTACTTC. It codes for CASSLVLREQETQYF. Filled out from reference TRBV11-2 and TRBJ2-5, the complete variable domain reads EAGVAQSPRYKIIEKRQSVAFWCNPISGHATLYWYQQILGQGPKLLIQFQNNGVVDDSQLPKDRFSAERLKGVDSTLKIQPAKLEDSAVYLCASSLVLREQETQYFGPGTRLLVL.

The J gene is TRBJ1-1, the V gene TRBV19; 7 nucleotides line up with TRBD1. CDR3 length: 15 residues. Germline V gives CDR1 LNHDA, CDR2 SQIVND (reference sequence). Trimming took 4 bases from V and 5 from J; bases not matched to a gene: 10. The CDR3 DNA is TGTGCCAGTAGTAGATCGACAGGGAGAAATACTGAAGCTTTCTTT. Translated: CASSRSTGRNTEAFF.